Below, 6 T cell receptor beta chains from the same sample are listed, as sequenced in a study of T cell changes during pregnancy in multiple sclerosis. Assay: immunoSEQ multiplex PCR; the TCRdb copy retains only in-frame clones and omits some. The repertoire holds approximately 23,000 clones, 91% seen once, with 0.67% in the top ten. The sequences come from CD4+ T cells from peripheral blood mononuclear cells, collected in the third trimester of pregnancy. The origin of the receptors is a female donor in good health, enrolled as a control in a pregnancy study.

The rearrangement joins TRBV13 to TRBJ1-4, with D uncertain. This CDR3 comprises 13 residues. The germline V gene encodes CDR1 PRHDT and CDR2 FYEKMQ (reference sequence). The V end lost 3 bases, the J end lost 8 bases, and 10 bases lay between the germline ends. CDR3 nucleotide sequence: TGTGCCAGCAGCTTCTCTTGGGAGGAAAAACTGTTTTTT. Protein: CASSFSWEEKLFF.

The chain carries TRBV6-6 and TRBJ1-1; 10 bases are a match to TRBD1. The CDR3 has 14 residues. The V gene's germline CDR1 is MNHNY and CDR2 SVGAGI (reference sequence). Unmatched junction bases numbered 9, after V lost 6 bases and J lost 8 bases. The CDR3: CASRLVPGQGEAFF. The CDR3 DNA follows: TGTGCCAGCAGATTAGTCCCGGGACAGGGGGAAGCTTTCTTT.

The chain recombines TRBV25-1 with TRBJ1-4; perhaps TRBD1 as D (5 bases). The ends were cut back, 1 base at V and 7 bases at J, with 16 bases in the middle. Germline CDR1 and CDR2: MGHDK and SYGVNS. There are 16 residues in the CDR3. CDR3 region: CASSESRGAGGEKLFF. CDR3 nucleotides: TGTGCCAGCAGTGAATCCCGCGGGGCCGGGGGTGAAAAACTGTTTTTT. The whole variable domain, remainder taken from reference TRBV25-1 and TRBJ1-4, is EADIYQTPRYLVIGTGKKITLECSQTMGHDKMYWYQQDPGMELHLIHYSYGVNSTEKGDLSSESTVSRIRTEHFPLTLESARPSHTSQYLCASSESRGAGGEKLFFGSGTQLSVL.

The V call is TRBV9, the J call TRBJ1-5; D call uncertain. Germline CDR1 reads SGDLS; CDR2 reads YYNGEE. CDR3 length equals 15 residues. Trimming removed 4 bases from V and 0 bases from J, with 11 bases in between. CDR3 region: CASSPSGLSNQPQHF. CDR3 in DNA: TGTGCCAGCAGCCCCAGTGGACTTAGCAATCAGCCCCAGCATTTT.

A single count supports this clone. V is TRBV7-3 and J is TRBJ2-1; D is possibly TRBD2 (6 bases). Germline CDR1 SGHTA, CDR2 FQGTGA. This CDR3 contains 16 residues. The V end was cut by 1 base, the J end by 2 bases, with 12 bases between. CDR3 coding DNA: TGTGCCAGCAGCTTAAGGGGAGGCTTCCCCTACAATGAGCAGTTCTTC. This codes for CASSLRGGFPYNEQFF. The variable domain in full, with the rest retrieved from reference TRBV7-3 and TRBJ2-1, is GAGVSQTPSNKVTEKGKYVELRCDPISGHTALYWYRQSLGQGPEFLIYFQGTGAADDSGLPNDRFFAVRPEGSVSTLKIQRTERGDSAVYLCASSLRGGFPYNEQFFGPGTRLTVL.

The V and J genes are TRBV4-2 and TRBJ2-3; TRBD2 agrees at 10 bases. The CDR3 runs to 20 residues. The V segment lost 0 bases and the J segment 2 bases; nucleotides outside the gene matches: 14. Germline V gives CDR1 LGHNA, CDR2 YNFKEQ. In nucleotides, the CDR3 is TGTGCCAGCAGCCAAGATATGGTCCAACAACTAGCGGGGTCCACAGATACGCAGTATTTT. Translating it yields CASSQDMVQQLAGSTDTQYF.